This TCR beta chain was identified during a study of blood T cell repertoires in COVID-19. Study details: PBMCs, B-cell-depleted T cells, or T cells were the source of the cDNA or gDNA that made up the material.

TCRdb's copy holds only in-frame clones and misses some; the assay was immunoSEQ multiplex PCR. The table lists fewer than 200,000 clones, around 90% of them singletons. The receptor's source is a man between 60 and 75 years old with acute or convalescent COVID-19. Specimen: peripheral blood.

The CDR3 is CASSYPPGGSINSPLHF. The CDR3 DNA reads as TGTGCCAGCAGTTACCCCCCCGGGGGGAGTATCAATTCACCCCTCCACTTT. The V and J genes are TRBV27 and TRBJ1-6; D is possibly TRBD1 (5 bases). This CDR3 is built from 17 residues. The V and J ends lost 4 bases and 7 bases respectively, with 20 bases between them. Per the germline V gene, CDR1 is MNHEY and CDR2 is SMNVEV (reference sequence).